These 24 T cell receptor beta chains share one sample of origin, sequenced in a study of blood T cell repertoires in COVID-19. TCRdb keeps only in-frame clones here, not all; method: immunoSEQ multiplex PCR. The sample holds approximately 160,000 clones, more than 65% seen once. Sequenced: peripheral blood. Every receptor here comes from a woman aged 50 to 60 in a cohort sampled during active or convalescent COVID-19.

The chain combines TRBV15 with TRBJ1-4, with TRBD1 matching over 8 bases. V was clipped by 5 bases and J by 7 bases; unmatched bases: 6. This CDR3 region has 14 residues. Germline CDR1 LNHNV, CDR2 YYDKDF (reference sequence). The CDR3 bases are TGTGCCACCAGCCTCGACAGGGGAGTTGAAAAACTGTTTTTT. Protein: CATSLDRGVEKLFF.

This sequence joins TRBV12-5 and TRBJ1-1; D perhaps matches TRBD1 (6 bases). V was trimmed by 6 bases and J by 5 bases, leaving 16 bases between them. The CDR3 has 14 residues. Germline CDR1 LGHNT, CDR2 FRNRAP. CDR3 DNA sequence: TGTGCTAGTGGAATCCCGGGACAATTAACTGAAGCTTTCTTT. Translation: CASGIPGQLTEAFF.

The V gene is TRBV5-8, the J gene TRBJ1-2; 9 bases match TRBD1. Germline V CDR1 and CDR2: SGHTS, YDEGEE. The CDR3 loop spans 13 amino acids. With 4 bases clipped from V and 5 bases from J, the junction kept 3 bases outside the gene matches. The CDR3 protein is CASSRDRAYGYTF. In DNA form, the CDR3 reads TGTGCCAGCAGCCGGGACAGGGCTTATGGCTACACCTTC.

This clone appeared once. The V and J genes are TRBV29-1 and TRBJ1-2; 8 nucleotides align to TRBD1. CDR1 is SQVTM, CDR2 ANQGSEA, per germline. This CDR3 contains 16 residues. J gave up 5 bases and V 7 bases, and 18 bases lay outside the gene matches. CDR3 DNA sequence: TGCAGCGCCGGAGGGGCAGGCGGACAGGGCGTATATGGCTACACCTTC. Protein sequence: CSAGGAGGQGVYGYTF.

This chain joins TRBV11-3 and TRBJ1-2, with a possible D match to TRBD1 (5 bases). Germline CDR1 is SGHNT and CDR2 is YENEEA. This CDR3 is 16 amino acids long. V shed 5 bases and J shed 8 bases, with 24 bases lying between them. CDR3 amino acids: CASSPVSGLTKTGYTF. CDR3 nucleotide sequence: TGTGCCAGCAGCCCGGTATCGGGACTTACAAAGACGGGCTACACCTTC.

The chain employs TRBV7-2 and TRBJ1-2; D may be TRBD1 (5 bases). V lost 5 bases and J lost 5, with 12 bases in between. This CDR3 spans 13 amino acids. Germline V gene data show CDR1 as SGHTA and CDR2 as FQGNSA. The CDR3 DNA reads as TGTGCCAGCAGCAACCTTGGGGGGTATGGCTACACCTTC. Amino acid sequence: CASSNLGGYGYTF.

DNA for the CDR3: TGTGCCAGCAGCTTCTACCAGGGTCAGCCCCAGCATTTT. Amino acids: CASSFYQGQPQHF. The chain uses TRBV7-9 and TRBJ1-5; maybe TRBD1 (5 bases). CDR3 length: 13 residues. The germline CDR1 and CDR2 sequences are SEHNR and FQNEAQ (reference sequence). Trimming cost V 3 bases and J 6 bases, with 9 bases left between them.

This clone was detected a few times. The chain uses TRBV30 and TRBJ2-3; TRBD2 aligns across 10 bases. CDR1 is GTSNPN, CDR2 SVGIG, per germline (reference sequence). CDR3 length equals 14 residues. The V and J ends lost 2 bases and 1 base, in that order; junction bases with no gene match: 0. CDR3 in amino acids: CAWSLAGGTDTQYF. In DNA form, the CDR3 reads TGTGCCTGGAGTCTAGCGGGGGGCACAGATACGCAGTATTTT.

In its sample, this clone was seen once. The genes are TRBV5-1 and TRBJ2-5, with TRBD1 matching 7 bases. Per germline, CDR1 SGHRS and CDR2 YFSETQ. The CDR3 covers 14 residues. Germline trimming cut 5 bases from V and 5 bases from J; bases unmatched to any gene: 9. CDR3 loop: CASRLTGVLETQYF. The CDR3 region has the DNA TGCGCCAGCAGATTAACAGGGGTACTGGAGACCCAGTACTTC.

This chain uses TRBV7-2 with TRBJ1-2; TRBD1 matches at 11 bases. The CDR3 sequence is 14 residues long. Germline V lookup: CDR1 SGHTA, CDR2 FQGNSA. The J segment lost 8 bases and the V segment lost 4 bases, leaving 6 bases of the junction unmatched. The CDR3 reads CASSSGQGVSGYTF. The CDR3 DNA sequence: TGTGCCAGCAGCTCGGGACAGGGGGTTAGCGGCTACACCTTC.

The chain employs TRBV19 and TRBJ2-7, with 12 bases identical to TRBD2. Germline V gives CDR1 LNHDA, CDR2 SQIVND (reference sequence). The junction had 7 bases not matched to a gene; V was cut back by 6 bases and J by 4 bases. CDR3 length: 15 amino acids. CDR3 bases: TGTGCCAGTAGACAACTAGCGGGGGGTGGATACGAGCAGTACTTC. Encoded protein: CASRQLAGGGYEQYF.

This clone appeared once. The chain uses TRBV19 and TRBJ1-3, with D possibly being TRBD1 (6 bases). Trimming pared 5 bases from V and 1 base from J, leaving 21 bases between. The CDR3 is 18 residues long. Germline V gene lookup returns CDR1 LNHDA and CDR2 SQIVND (reference sequence). The CDR3, as DNA: TGTGCCAGTAGTCCTTCCCATTCATTAGGGGGATCTGGAAACACCATATATTTT. Translation gives CASSPSHSLGGSGNTIYF.

This chain links TRBV7-6 with TRBJ1-6; tentatively, D is TRBD1 (5 bases). The CDR3 runs 14 residues. Trimming removed 5 bases at V and 1 base at J, with 6 bases between. CDR1 SGHVS and CDR2 FNYEAQ come from the germline V gene. The DNA of the CDR3 is TGTGCCAGCAGCGGGGGGTCCTATAATTCACCCCTCCACTTT. This encodes CASSGGSYNSPLHF. The complete variable domain, with remaining parts taken from reference TRBV7-6 and TRBJ1-6, reads GAGVSQSPRYKVTKRGQDVALRCDPISGHVSLYWYRQALGQGPEFLTYFNYEAQQDKSGLPNDRFSAERPEGSISTLTIQRTEQRDSAMYRCASSGGSYNSPLHFGNGTRLTVT.

This chain joins TRBV30 and TRBJ1-1; 7 bases line up with TRBD1. Per germline, CDR1 GTSNPN and CDR2 SVGIG (reference sequence). The CDR3 extends over 15 amino acids. Unmatched junction bases numbered 10, after V lost 5 bases and J lost 1 base. The CDR3 loop reads CAWGRDRETNTEAFF. CDR3 DNA sequence: TGTGCCTGGGGTCGCGACAGGGAAACGAACACTGAAGCTTTCTTT.

The chain couples TRBV10-3 to TRBJ2-7, with 7 bases that match TRBD2. V was pared by 2 bases and J by 3 bases, with 7 bases of the junction left unmatched. The germline V gene has CDR1 ENHRY and CDR2 SYGVKD. This CDR3 region has 15 residues. The CDR3 DNA reads TGTGCCATCAGTGAGAGGCTAGCGGAGGACTACGAGCAGTACTTC. Translation gives CAISERLAEDYEQYF.

The CDR3 loop reads CSVEPAGRVETQYF. In DNA form, the CDR3 reads TGCAGCGTTGAACCCGCAGGGAGGGTAGAGACCCAGTACTTC. V is TRBV29-1 and J is TRBJ2-5; 7 bases line up with TRBD2. V shed 2 bases and J 4 bases; nucleotides not matched to a gene: 7. CDR3 length: 14 amino acids. Looked up from germline, CDR1 is SQVTM and CDR2 is ANQGSEA.

This clone has only one observation. V gene TRBV5-1 combines with J gene TRBJ1-2, with a weak D call TRBD1 (6 bases). The CDR3 covers 14 residues. Trimming pared 4 bases from V and 4 bases from J, leaving 14 bases between. Germline lookup yields CDR1 SGHRS and CDR2 YFSETQ. CDR3 residues: CASSQTTGIYGYTF. CDR3 coding DNA: TGCGCCAGCAGCCAGACGACAGGTATCTATGGCTACACCTTC.

The V gene is TRBV6-5, the J gene TRBJ2-7, with D possibly matching TRBD1 (6 bases). Trimming pared 0 bases from V and 3 bases from J, leaving 15 bases between. The CDR3 is 16 amino acids. Germline values: CDR1 MNHEY, CDR2 SVGAGI. CDR3 sequence: CASSYSNTRGVYEQYF. Here the CDR3 DNA reads TGTGCCAGCAGTTACTCGAACACCAGGGGTGTCTACGAGCAGTACTTC.

The chain is built from TRBV7-2 and TRBJ1-2; D unresolved. The CDR3 covers 16 residues. V lost 0 bases, J lost 0 bases, and 11 bases lay in between. The germline gives CDR1 SGHTA, CDR2 FQGNSA. The DNA for the CDR3 is TGTGCCAGCAGCTTAGCCCTCGGTAGAGCTAACTATGGCTACACCTTC. Amino acid sequence: CASSLALGRANYGYTF.

The rearrangement uses TRBV2 and TRBJ2-2, with D tentatively TRBD2 (6 bases). V lost 5 bases, J lost 4 bases, and 8 bases lay in between. The CDR3 spans 13 residues. In germline, CDR1 is SNHLY, CDR2 FYNNEI. In DNA form, the CDR3 reads TGTGCCAGCAGTCGGGACTTCACCGGGGAGCTGTTTTTT. Translation gives CASSRDFTGELFF.

Turning to this clone: A much more abundant neighbour one base away suggests this may be a read error. J is TRBJ1-2 and V is TRBV6-5, with D tentatively TRBD1 (6 bases). Trimming pared 4 bases from V and 2 bases from J, leaving 8 bases between. The CDR3 covers 13 residues. The germline CDR1 and CDR2 sequences are MNHEY and SVGAGI. CDR3 loop: CASSSTGNYGYTF. DNA of the CDR3: TGTGCCAGCAGTTCTACAGGGAACTATGGCTACACCTTC.

This clone was observed a handful of times. The chain uses TRBV24-1 and TRBJ2-7; TRBD1 aligns across 9 bases. V gave up 4 bases and J gave up 6 bases; unmatched junction bases: 15. Germline V CDR1 and CDR2: KGHDR, SFDVKD. The CDR3 totals 17 residues. CDR3: CATSDPRQGGDAAEQYF. The CDR3 nucleotides are TGTGCCACCAGTGACCCCAGACAGGGGGGCGATGCGGCCGAGCAGTACTTC.

The V gene is TRBV19, the J gene TRBJ1-1, with 10 nucleotides matching TRBD1. CDR1 is LNHDA, CDR2 SQIVND, per germline (reference sequence). J gave up 11 bases and V 8 bases, and 14 bases lay outside the gene matches. The CDR3 loop spans 14 amino acids. For the CDR3, the DNA is TGTGCCAGTGGACATGGTTGGGACAGGGGACTTGCTTTCTTT. As protein: CASGHGWDRGLAFF. Supplemented by reference TRBV19 and TRBJ1-1, the full variable domain reads DGGITQSPKYLFRKEGQNVTLSCEQNLNHDAMYWYRQDPGQGLRLIYYSQIVNDFQKGDIAEGYSVSREKKESFPLTVTSAQKNPTAFYLCASGHGWDRGLAFFGQGTRLTVV.

The V call is TRBV6-6, the J call TRBJ1-1; D perhaps matches TRBD1 (6 bases). The V gene's germline CDR1 is MNHNY and CDR2 SVGAGI (reference sequence). This CDR3 contains 14 residues. The V gene lost 8 bases and the J gene lost 1 base, with 14 bases spanning the gap. CDR3 amino acids: CASFKGGSNTEAFF. CDR3 sequence (DNA): TGTGCCAGCTTCAAAGGGGGATCGAACACTGAAGCTTTCTTT.